The clone carrying this TCR beta chain has only a few counts. Its antigen is still unknown. The data derive from a study of T cell repertoires in cytomegalovirus infection. As for the study in general: Based on public TCR beta signatures, there were indications of CMV infection and of a matching HLA type.

TCRdb passed the reads through MiXCR, listing each CDR3 protein once. The sample contains around 100,000 distinct CDR3 sequences, about a tenth of which appear only once. This sequence originates from a human donor in good health (CMV status not recorded). Some clones in this sample may be carry-over from other donors' samples. Sequencing input: PBMCs, sequenced either directly or after in vitro stimulation (not recorded which).

Written as DNA, the CDR3 is TGTGCCAGCAGCCGAGAAAGAGGACAGGCAGAGCAGTTCTTC. The encoded protein is CASSRERGQAEQFF. The genes are TRBV7-2 and TRBJ2-1, with 7 bases lining up with TRBD1. Germline CDR1 and CDR2: SGHTA and FQGNSA. The CDR3 totals 14 residues. Trimming at V came to 5 bases and at J to 10 bases, leaving 11 bases not matched to a gene. The full variable domain, with the rest looked up from reference TRBV7-2 and TRBJ2-1, is GAGVSQSPSNKVTEKGKDVELRCDPISGHTALYWYRQSLGQGLEFLIYFQGNSAPDKSGLPSDRFSAERTGGSVSTLTIQRTQQEDSAVYLCASSRERGQAEQFFGPGTRLTVL.